This is a list of T cell receptor beta chains from one sample in a study of T cell repertoires in cytomegalovirus infection. TCRdb redid the calling of the reads with MiXCR, one entry per CDR3 protein. Of fewer than 550,000 distinct CDR3 sequences in the sample, more than 20% were seen once. Sequencing was carried out using PBMCs. Every receptor here comes from a human donor in good health (CMV status not recorded). Some clones in this sample may be carry-over from other donors' samples. Each CDR3 is given with its conserved first and last residue. D genes are given only for firm matches. Only part of the rows carry a size: once, few, many, or a class if the clone is expanded.

d_call	j_call	clone_size	v_call	cdr3_aa	cdr3_nt
TRBD2	TRBJ2-1	-	TRBV14	CASSQVGGSRNEQFF	TGTGCCAGCAGCCAAGTCGGCGGGAGCCGCAATGAGCAGTTCTTC
-	TRBJ2-3	-	TRBV5-5	CASTLILGPTDTQYF	TGTGCCAGCACTCTAATCCTTGGGCCCACAGATACGCAGTATTTT
-	TRBJ2-2	-	TRBV27	CASSPAARVHLRELFF	TGTGCCAGCAGTCCCGCCGCCAGGGTCCACCTCAGAGAGCTGTTTTTT
-	TRBJ2-1	-	TRBV2	CASRINNEQFF	TGTGCCAGCAGGATTAACAATGAGCAGTTCTTC
-	TRBJ2-1	once	TRBV29-1	CSGRDLAYNEQFF	TGCAGCGGGCGGGACTTAGCTTACAATGAGCAGTTCTTC
-	TRBJ2-7	-	TRBV30	CAWSDIRSSYEQYF	TGTGCCTGGAGCGATATCAGGAGCTCCTACGAGCAGTACTTC
TRBD2	TRBJ2-3	-	TRBV29-1	CSVAGRAADTQYF	TGCAGCGTTGCCGGGAGGGCCGCAGATACGCAGTATTTT
-	TRBJ2-5	few	TRBV27	CASSLYDPRNWEMQETQYF	TGTGCCAGCAGTCTCTACGATCCAAGAAATTGGGAGATGCAAGAGACCCAGTACTTC
-	TRBJ2-2	-	TRBV7-2	CASSSTVAGELFF	TGTGCCAGCAGCTCCACTGTGGCCGGGGAGCTGTTTTTT
TRBD1	TRBJ2-2	-	TRBV6-1	CASSTYFPGQGADGELFF	TGTGCCAGCAGTACTTACTTCCCGGGACAGGGGGCCGACGGGGAGCTGTTTTTT
-	TRBJ2-1	few	TRBV6-2/TRBV6-3	CASSYVQGSYNEQFF	TGTGCCAGCAGTTATGTTCAGGGGTCCTACAATGAGCAGTTCTTC
-	TRBJ2-2	few	TRBV11-3	CASSYRDTGELFF	TGTGCCAGCAGCTACAGGGACACCGGGGAGCTGTTTTTT
-	TRBJ2-3	-	TRBV29-1	CSVASTDTQYF	TGCAGCGTTGCCAGCACAGATACGCAGTATTTT
-	TRBJ2-3	many	TRBV7-8	CASSLSQTDTQYF	TGTGCCAGCAGCCTTTCCCAGACAGATACGCAGTATTTT
-	TRBJ2-1	-	TRBV7-9	CASSGRGSHEQFF	TGTGCCAGCAGCGGCCGGGGCAGCCATGAGCAGTTCTTC
TRBD1	TRBJ1-1	once	TRBV6-1	CASSGTGGKNTEAFF	TGTGCCAGCAGCGGTACAGGGGGCAAGAACACTGAAGCTTTCTTT
TRBD2	TRBJ2-1	few	TRBV5-1	CASSLGTRSSYNEQFF	TGTGCCAGCAGTTTGGGGACTAGAAGCTCCTACAATGAGCAGTTCTTC
TRBD2	TRBJ2-5	-	TRBV19	CASSGGGPETQYF	TGTGCCAGTAGCGGGGGAGGGCCAGAGACCCAGTACTTC
TRBD2	TRBJ2-3	-	TRBV6-6	CASSGPDGRSTDTQYF	TGTGCCAGCAGTGGTCCAGACGGGAGGAGCACAGATACGCAGTATTTT
TRBD1	TRBJ2-7	few	TRBV7-9	CASRIYGTGSYEQYF	TGTGCCAGCAGAATATACGGGACAGGGTCCTACGAGCAGTACTTC
-	TRBJ2-3	few	TRBV14	CASSQHRGTDTQYF	TGTGCCAGCAGCCAGCACAGGGGCACAGATACGCAGTATTTT
-	TRBJ1-6	-	TRBV30	CALRTDAPSPLHF	TGTGCCTTGAGGACAGACGCTCCTTCACCCCTCCACTTT
-	TRBJ1-1	-	TRBV20-1	CSAREDSWVTEAFF	TGCAGTGCTAGAGAAGACAGTTGGGTCACTGAAGCTTTCTTT
TRBD2	TRBJ2-1	few	TRBV6-5	CASRKAGGDNEQFF	TGTGCCAGCAGGAAAGCGGGAGGTGACAATGAGCAGTTCTTC
TRBD1	TRBJ2-1	-	TRBV24-1	CATSDPGQGVYNEQFF	TGTGCCACCAGTGACCCGGGACAGGGGGTTTACAATGAGCAGTTCTTC
-	TRBJ1-1	few	TRBV6-5	CASSSTGGGTEAFF	TGTGCCAGCAGTTCGACCGGAGGGGGCACTGAAGCTTTCTTT
TRBD2	TRBJ2-1	-	TRBV6-2/TRBV6-3	CASSRGTSGRGNEQFF	TGTGCCAGCAGTCGAGGGACTAGCGGGAGAGGGAATGAGCAGTTCTTC
-	TRBJ1-1	few	TRBV12-3/TRBV12-4	CASSLRGDAFF	TGTGCCAGCAGTTTAAGGGGGGACGCTTTCTTT
TRBD2	TRBJ2-3	many	TRBV7-2	CASSFFVAGSGTDTQYF	TGTGCCAGCAGCTTCTTTGTAGCGGGATCAGGCACAGATACGCAGTATTTT
-	TRBJ2-7	many	TRBV7-9	CASSLGGPPYEQYF	TGTGCCAGCAGCTTAGGGGGACCCCCCTACGAGCAGTACTTC
-	TRBJ1-4	many	TRBV7-8	CASSLYGRHASTGTNEKLFF	TGTGCCAGCAGCTTATACGGGAGACACGCCTCAACAGGCACTAATGAAAAACTGTTTTTT
TRBD1	TRBJ1-3	few	TRBV19	CASSLLGQGGTTIYF	TGTGCCAGTAGCCTACTCGGACAGGGCGGAACCACCATATATTTT
-	TRBJ2-5	few	TRBV4-2	CASSSAGSMEETQYF	TGTGCCAGCAGCTCTGCCGGGTCTATGGAAGAGACCCAGTACTTC
-	TRBJ2-1	many	TRBV12-3/TRBV12-4	CASSLRGRPGNEQFF	TGTGCCAGCAGTTTAAGGGGGAGGCCGGGGAATGAGCAGTTCTTC
-	TRBJ1-2	few	TRBV20-1	CSAPMTYYGYTF	TGCAGTGCCCCCATGACATACTATGGCTACACCTTC
-	TRBJ2-1	many	TRBV7-2	CASSLFASSSYNEQFF	TGTGCCAGCAGCTTATTTGCGTCGAGCTCCTACAATGAGCAGTTCTTC
-	TRBJ2-2	-	TRBV20-1	CSARDSRRGGELFF	TGCAGTGCTAGAGACTCAAGGCGGGGCGGGGAGCTGTTTTTT
-	TRBJ2-7	few	TRBV6-1	CASSTHYEQYF	TGTGCCAGCAGTACACACTACGAGCAGTACTTC
-	TRBJ1-2	-	TRBV12-5	CASGLARGVGTGGYTF	TGTGCTAGTGGTTTGGCCCGTGGGGTCGGCACTGGTGGCTACACCTTC
TRBD1	TRBJ1-5	-	TRBV23-1	CASSRVPDRGASLHQPQHF	TGCGCCAGCAGTCGGGTACCTGACAGGGGAGCATCGTTGCATCAGCCCCAGCATTTT
TRBD1	TRBJ1-1	many	TRBV7-9	CASSLTGVGHTEAFF	TGTGCCAGCAGCTTGACAGGGGTGGGACATACTGAAGCTTTCTTT
TRBD2	TRBJ2-1	many	TRBV7-2	CASSLELAGGFSYNEQFF	TGTGCCAGCAGCTTAGAACTAGCGGGGGGCTTCTCCTACAATGAGCAGTTCTTC
-	TRBJ2-2	many	TRBV7-2	CASSLAFVEKGNTGELFF	TGTGCCAGCAGCTTAGCTTTCGTGGAGAAGGGGAACACCGGGGAGCTGTTTTTT
-	TRBJ2-1	-	TRBV5-4	CASSLGILSYNEQFF	TGTGCCAGCAGCTTGGGAATCCTCTCCTACAATGAGCAGTTCTTC
-	TRBJ1-1	many	TRBV7-6	CASSFGGFTEAFF	TGTGCCAGCAGCTTCGGAGGGTTCACTGAAGCTTTCTTT
TRBD1	TRBJ2-7	few	TRBV20-1	CSAGTGTYEQYF	TGCAGTGCCGGGACAGGGACCTACGAGCAGTACTTC
-	TRBJ2-2	-	TRBV11-2	CASVLTNTGELFF	TGTGCCAGCGTTCTCACGAACACCGGGGAGCTGTTTTTT
-	TRBJ2-2	many	TRBV20-1	CSAILDGRDAGELFF	TGCAGTGCTATTTTAGACGGACGGGATGCCGGGGAGCTGTTTTTT
-	TRBJ1-4	many	TRBV7-2	CASSQGQGWEKLFF	TGTGCCAGCAGCCAGGGCCAGGGTTGGGAAAAACTGTTTTTT
TRBD2	TRBJ2-2	few	TRBV18	CASSPVASGIPSNTGELFF	TGTGCCAGCTCACCGGTGGCTAGCGGGATACCTTCGAACACCGGGGAGCTGTTTTTT
TRBD1	TRBJ2-3	-	TRBV12-3/TRBV12-4	CASSSFSSGQDSDTQYF	TGTGCCAGCAGTTCTTTTTCCTCGGGACAGGACTCAGATACGCAGTATTTT
TRBD1	TRBJ1-4	few	TRBV12-3/TRBV12-4	CASRPDRDTTNEKLFF	TGTGCCAGCAGGCCTGACAGGGACACAACTAATGAAAAACTGTTTTTT